This T cell receptor beta chain is drawn from a study of human versus mouse CDR3 diversity and MHC coevolution (dated by TCRdb to 2016 to 2017). The study in broad terms: According to reports, the immunoSEQ assay can detect one in 200,000 T cells and keeps multiplex PCR amplification bias to a minimum. The human cohort was made up of three healthy volunteer blood donors, who at collection were aged 30 to 39, 40 to 50 and 60 to 70, one donor in each range. Across the mouse and human samples, each sample yielded between roughly 5.5 x 10^6 and 1.6 x 10^7 valid reads. As a reference point for TCR selection on multiple MHC II alleles, the study used human naive CD4 T cell repertoires and compared them against human-TCR-locus transgenic mice that have a single MHC II.

The QIAGEN blood and tissue kit was used to extract genomic DNA from sorted cells, and the DNA was quantified on a NanoDrop 1000. Deep sequencing and quantification of TCR alpha and beta chains were performed on the immunoSEQ platform by multiplex PCR of genomic DNA. From the authors' description of their analysis: Annotation of the TCR sequences relied on IMGT gene and region definitions. Out-of-frame rearrangements served as a stand-in for the preselection repertoire and were compared with in-frame clonotypes. The iCHAO1 estimator supplied with the immunoSEQ platform was used to estimate repertoire size. A Gini index based on the Lorenz curve was applied to in-frame amino acid clonotypes to measure clonal inequality. Shared clonotypes were counted with the intersect function of the R package tcR, and similarity was scored with the Jaccard index. The R prcomp function was used without normalization to run principal component analysis of V, J and V-J usage frequencies. As stored in TCRdb, this immuneACCESS dataset retains in-frame rearrangements with V and J assigned. A fraction of the clones does not appear; measured against another copy, unresolved V genes explain less than half of the discrepancy, and the remainder lacks a known reason. V, J and clone size reflect that table, while D and trimming were determined from the DNA. For this sample there are 50,000 to 65,000 clones; approximately 94% appear just once. The ten most abundant clones make up under 20% of the sample.

Including the terminal cysteine and phenylalanine, the CDR3 comprises 14 residues. CDR3 DNA is the only sequence kept; it has 42 bases, read in frame from the first base. The germline V gene (reference sequence) gives CDR1 as GTSNPN and CDR2 as SVGIG. V is pruned by 0 bases and J by 6 bases, leaving 2 bases of the junction without a gene match. About this clone itself: The antigen it binds to is not known. Nothing much larger sits one base from this clone, and base qualities are not available.

What the research found in general, with its limitations: Among all the groups compared, the lowest clonal inequality scores came from most of the three human donors. Because human T cells were selected on six MHC II alleles, repertoire diversity was not considered directly comparable between humans and mice. On average, humans had more CDR3 deletions and insertions than mice, indicating greater exonuclease and TdT activity. iCHAO1 estimates gave humans the largest TCR beta repertoire, around 1.5 million clonotypes, attributed likely to selection by multiple MHC II molecules.

Fluorescence-activated cell sorting was used to isolate naive CD4 T cells, defined as CD45RO-negative and CD62L-positive, from PBMCs. Each donor gave roughly 53 ml of fresh peripheral blood, from which PBMCs were isolated by Ficoll density centrifugation. Sorting was performed on a FACSAria III instrument, with purity above 90% for all samples. This clonotype was sampled from a person in their sixties or seventies in good health. This receptor chain uses TRBV30 and TRBJ2-1, and 10 bases in between align with TRBD2. The sequencing sample was made of naive CD4+ T cells from blood. The cell subset or site label, as the study defines it: CD45RO-negative CD62L-positive naive CD4 T cells. The nucleotide sequence reads TGTGCCTGGAGTGTCAGCGGGAGGGTCAATGAGCAGTTCTTC. It translates as CAWSVSGRVNEQFF.